These 9 T cell receptor beta chains originate from one sample sequenced in a study of T cell responses to AZD1222 COVID-19 vaccine. The method was immunoSEQ multiplex PCR; TCRdb's version includes in-frame clones alone and lacks a portion of them. The repertoire has just under 90,000 clones, approximately 91% of them found once; the top ten carry roughly 6%. The sample consisted of peripheral blood, taken on day 0 of AZD1222 vaccination. Receptors originate from an adult in good health.

J is TRBJ1-1 and V is TRBV14; D ambiguous. V was shortened by 4 bases and J by 0 bases, with 6 bases between the two germline ends. CDR1 and CDR2 from the germline V gene are SGHDN and FVKESK. The CDR3 extends over 13 amino acids. This CDR3 is CASSRLMNTEAFF. The CDR3 DNA follows: TGTGCCAGCAGCCGTCTGATGAACACTGAAGCTTTCTTT.

This clone was counted a single time. The chain couples TRBV6-5 to TRBJ2-7, with a weak D call TRBD2 (6 bases). This CDR3 has 15 residues. The germline V and J ends were trimmed by 0 bases and 7 bases, with 16 bases remaining between them. Germline CDR1 and CDR2: MNHEY and SVGAGI. The CDR3 reads CASSYSGLSLDEQYF. DNA of the CDR3: TGTGCCAGCAGTTACTCGGGACTTTCTTTAGATGAGCAGTACTTC.

V and J are TRBV2 and TRBJ2-7, with 13 bases that match TRBD2. The CDR3 sequence is 17 residues long. V lost 6 bases to trimming and J lost 5 bases; unmatched junction nucleotides: 13. The V gene's germline CDR1 is SNHLY and CDR2 FYNNEI. The CDR3 sequence: CASRGAGLAGSRDEQYF. In DNA, the CDR3 is TGTGCCAGCAGGGGCGCGGGACTAGCGGGGAGTCGGGACGAGCAGTACTTC.

The chain joins TRBV7-9 to TRBJ2-6, with 7 bases fitting TRBD1. Germline V gene lookup returns CDR1 SEHNR and CDR2 FQNEAQ (reference sequence). The junction had 8 bases not matched to a gene; V was cut back by 0 bases and J by 0 bases. The CDR3 contains 19 residues. The CDR3 loop reads CASSLARTGPSSGANVLTF. CDR3 nucleotide sequence: TGTGCCAGCAGCTTAGCGAGGACAGGCCCCAGCTCTGGGGCCAACGTCCTGACTTTC.

V usage is TRBV4-1 and J usage is TRBJ2-7, with a weak D call TRBD1 (6 bases). V was cut by 2 bases and J by 3 bases, with 14 bases left in between. The V gene's germline CDR1 is MGHRA and CDR2 YSYEKL. The CDR3 loop spans 15 amino acids. The CDR3 sequence is CASSQFDRPDYEQYF. The CDR3 coding sequence is TGCGCCAGCAGCCAATTTGACAGGCCTGACTACGAGCAGTACTTC.

The genes are TRBV6-1 and TRBJ1-3; D might be TRBD1 (5 bases). Trimming took off 2 bases at V and 16 bases at J, with 15 bases between the two ends. The CDR3 loop spans 12 amino acids. CDR1 is MNHNS and CDR2 is SASEGT in the germline V gene. Here the CDR3 DNA reads TGTGCCAGCAGTGAATCGGGGGAAGTATGTTATTTT. It yields the protein CASSESGEVCYF.

V is TRBV19 and J is TRBJ2-5; D gene ambiguous. The CDR3 covers 14 residues. Germline-derived CDR1 and CDR2 are LNHDA and SQIVND (reference sequence). Trimming removed 0 bases at V and 5 bases at J, with 10 bases between. CDR3 DNA sequence: TGTGCCAGTAGTATAGATCCCCTTAGGGAGACCCAGTACTTC. Translation gives CASSIDPLRETQYF.

The CDR3 bases are TGTGCCAGTAGTATAGAGCAGGGGAACTATGGCTACACCTTC. The encoded protein is CASSIEQGNYGYTF. The chain joins TRBV19 to TRBJ1-2, with D maybe TRBD1 (6 bases). Trimming took 0 bases from V and 2 from J, leaving 7 bases between them. The CDR3 is made up of 14 amino acids. CDR1 and CDR2 from the germline V gene are LNHDA and SQIVND (reference sequence).

V usage is TRBV1 and J usage is TRBJ2-7; TRBD2 was called by the table and not checked on the DNA. TRBV1 is a pseudogene. This CDR3 has 14 residues. The CDR3 bases are TGCACCAGCAGCCGATCCGGGAGCCGGTACGAGCAGTACTTC. This codes for CTSSRSGSRYEQYF.